These 27 T cell receptor beta chains originate from one sample sequenced in a study of control samples from healthy donors and cancer patients. The repertoire was sequenced with immunoSEQ multiplex PCR; TCRdb's copy has only in-frame clones and lacks some. This table has about 120,000 clones, roughly 88% appearing once. Sequenced input: blood. The receptors here all came from a man aged 35-49 years in good health.

This clone was observed a single time. This rearrangement joins TRBV12-3 or TRBV12-4 to TRBJ2-7, with a weak D call TRBD1 (5 bases). This CDR3 is 13 amino acids long. Trimming stripped 3 bases from V and 6 bases from J, with 12 bases between. DNA for the CDR3: TGTGCCAGCAGTTTGGAAAGGGGTGGCGAGCAGTACTTC. Its translation is CASSLERGGEQYF.

V and J are TRBV7-2 and TRBJ1-4, with 11 bases identical to TRBD1. In germline, CDR1 is SGHTA, CDR2 FQGNSA. The length of the CDR3 is 16 residues. The V segment lost 5 bases and the J segment 5 bases; nucleotides outside the gene matches: 7. CDR3 region: CASSTGTGGWNEKLFF. As DNA, the CDR3 is TGTGCCAGCAGCACGGGGACAGGGGGATGGAATGAAAAACTGTTTTTT.

The gene calls are TRBV24-1 and TRBJ2-3, with D uncertain. There are 12 residues in the CDR3. Germline assignment: CDR1 KGHDR and CDR2 SFDVKD. The V gene lost 6 bases and the J gene lost 6 bases, with 9 bases spanning the gap. The CDR3 sequence: CATSRRADTQYF. CDR3 coding DNA: TGTGCCACCAGTAGACGGGCGGATACGCAGTATTTT.

The chain employs TRBV12-3 or TRBV12-4 and TRBJ1-2, with TRBD1 identical over 7 bases. CDR3 length: 12 amino acids. Germline trimming cut 4 bases from V and 5 bases from J; bases unmatched to any gene: 1. The CDR3 loop reads CASSSQGYGYTF. Here the CDR3 DNA reads TGTGCCAGCAGTTCACAGGGGTATGGCTACACCTTC.

The gene calls are TRBV5-6 and TRBJ2-1; D is possibly TRBD1 (6 bases). The CDR3 runs to 15 residues. CDR1 is SGHDT and CDR2 is YYEEEE in the germline V gene. V was cut by 7 bases and J by 0 bases, with 14 bases left in between. This chain's CDR3 is CASGKGESSYNEQFF. The CDR3 region has the DNA TGTGCCAGCGGAAAGGGGGAGAGCTCCTACAATGAGCAGTTCTTC.

The chain carries TRBV3-1 (or the pseudogene TRBV3-2) and TRBJ1-1; D is undetermined. The CDR3 extends over 14 amino acids. The germline CDR1 and CDR2 sequences are LGHDT and YNNKEL (reference sequence). V dropped 4 bases and J dropped 1 base, with 10 bases sitting between them. This chain's CDR3 is CASSRKGWNTEAFF. The CDR3 bases are TGTGCCAGCAGCCGGAAAGGATGGAACACTGAAGCTTTCTTT.

The CDR3 sequence: CASSRDRGYEQYF. CDR3 nucleotides: TGTGCCAGCAGTCGGGACAGGGGGTACGAGCAGTACTTC. The rearrangement joins TRBV6-2 or TRBV6-3 to TRBJ2-7; 11 nucleotides agree with TRBD1. Trimming removed 5 bases from V and 4 bases from J; junction bases left unmatched: 1. This CDR3 has 13 amino acids. Germline V gene sequence: CDR1 MNHEY, CDR2 SVGEGT.

The chain links TRBV18 to TRBJ2-7, with D tentatively TRBD2 (5 bases). Germline loops: CDR1 KGHSH, CDR2 LQKENI. The V end lost 5 bases, the J end lost 3 bases, and 11 bases lay between the germline ends. The CDR3 extends over 13 amino acids. The CDR3 DNA reads TGTGCCAGCTCAACAACCGGAGGCTACGAGCAGTACTTC. Translation gives CASSTTGGYEQYF.

CDR3: CASSPGQGGIEKLFF. CDR3 nucleotide sequence: TGCGCCAGCAGCCCGGGACAGGGAGGGATTGAAAAACTGTTTTTT. The chain combines TRBV5-1 with TRBJ1-4, with 9 bases lining up with TRBD1. J gave up 7 bases and V 4 bases, and 8 bases lay outside the gene matches. This CDR3 has 15 residues. Germline V gives CDR1 SGHRS, CDR2 YFSETQ.

The V and J genes are TRBV24-1 and TRBJ2-1, with D possibly called TRBD1 or TRBD2 (5 bases each). Deletions cut 9 bases from V and 5 bases from J, with 19 bases between. The CDR3 extends over 15 amino acids. CDR1 and CDR2 (germline): KGHDR, SFDVKD. The CDR3 sequence is CATQKTDLGDNEQFF. The CDR3 region has the DNA TGTGCCACCCAAAAAACAGACCTGGGGGACAATGAGCAGTTCTTC.

CDR3 in DNA: TGTGCCACCAGCAGAGATTTCGCGAACACCGGGGAGCTGTTTTTT. The encoded protein is CATSRDFANTGELFF. The J gene is TRBJ2-2, the V gene TRBV15; D remains ambiguous. The CDR3 runs 15 residues. V was pared by 0 bases and J by 0 bases, with 5 bases between. The germline V gene encodes CDR1 LNHNV and CDR2 YYDKDF (reference sequence).

The genes are TRBV2 and TRBJ1-2; D unresolved. The V gene lost 6 bases and the J gene lost 4 bases, with 9 bases spanning the gap. Germline CDR1 and CDR2: SNHLY and FYNNEI. The CDR3 is 12 residues long. CDR3 DNA sequence: TGTGCCAGCAGCCAGACAAGCTATGGCTACACCTTC. This translates into CASSQTSYGYTF.

The V and J genes are TRBV24-1 and TRBJ1-1, with D perhaps TRBD1 (6 bases). The CDR3 length is 14 residues. V was clipped by 7 bases and J by 5 bases, with 16 bases between them. CDR1 and CDR2 (germline): KGHDR, SFDVKD. CDR3 sequence (DNA): TGTGCCACCAGCCCCGGGGGGGGCTGGACTGAAGCTTTCTTT. Translated: CATSPGGGWTEAFF.

The table lists this clone with a count of one. The gene calls are TRBV7-3 and TRBJ2-1; 7 bases map to TRBD2. This CDR3 has 15 residues. V lost 4 bases to trimming and J lost 2 bases; unmatched junction nucleotides: 5. Germline V CDR1 and CDR2: SGHTA, FQGTGA. The CDR3: CASSSSGPTYNEQFF. The DNA of the CDR3 is TGTGCCAGCAGCTCTAGCGGACCAACCTACAATGAGCAGTTCTTC. The complete variable domain, with remaining parts taken from reference TRBV7-3 and TRBJ2-1, reads GAGVSQTPSNKVTEKGKYVELRCDPISGHTALYWYRQSLGQGPEFLIYFQGTGAADDSGLPNDRFFAVRPEGSVSTLKIQRTERGDSAVYLCASSSSGPTYNEQFFGPGTRLTVL.

This clone appeared a few times. V and J are TRBV5-1 and TRBJ2-2; 7 positions agree with TRBD1. CDR3 size: 15 residues. V lost 4 bases and J lost 6; bases outside the gene matches: 9. Germline CDR1 reads SGHRS; CDR2 reads YFSETQ. The chain's CDR3 is CASSRDDRDAGELFF. The CDR3 region has the DNA TGCGCCAGCAGCCGGGACGACAGGGACGCCGGGGAGCTGTTTTTT.

CDR3 amino acids: CASSFSSSALTDTQYF. CDR3 in DNA: TGTGCCAGCAGCTTTTCGTCTAGCGCCCTCACAGATACGCAGTATTTT. The chain recombines TRBV7-8 with TRBJ2-3; TRBD2 is a possible D gene (6 bases). Looked up from germline, CDR1 is SGHVS and CDR2 is FQNEAQ. With 3 bases removed from V and 2 bases from J, the gap between germline ends came to 15 bases. CDR3 length equals 16 residues.

CDR3 sequence (DNA): TGTGCCAGCAGTTACTTACAGGCTAACCAAGAGACCCAGTACTTC. Encoded protein: CASSYLQANQETQYF. The V call is TRBV6-2 or TRBV6-3, the J call TRBJ2-5; weak D call: TRBD1 (5 bases). The CDR3 is made up of 15 amino acids. Trimming pared 1 base from V and 0 bases from J, leaving 9 bases between. Germline V lookup: CDR1 MNHEY, CDR2 SVGEGT.

The chain links TRBV6-2 or TRBV6-3 to TRBJ1-5; no firm D call. Germline CDR1 is MNHEY and CDR2 is SVGEGT. The length of the CDR3 is 14 residues. V dropped 6 bases and J dropped 5 bases, with 14 bases sitting between them. CDR3 DNA: TGTGCCAGCAGCACCAGGACGACCGATCAGCCCCAGCATTTT. Protein sequence: CASSTRTTDQPQHF.

The chain is built from TRBV7-3 and TRBJ2-2; a possible D gene is TRBD2 (5 bases). Trimming removed 3 bases from V and 6 bases from J, with 11 bases in between. CDR1 SGHTA and CDR2 FQGTGA come from the germline V gene. The CDR3 totals 14 residues. The CDR3 loop reads CASSFSGTAGELFF. CDR3 DNA sequence: TGTGCCAGCAGCTTCAGCGGCACGGCCGGGGAGCTGTTTTTT.

This clone was seen a handful of times. This chain connects TRBV19 to TRBJ1-5, with 7 bases aligning to TRBD1. CDR1 and CDR2 (germline): LNHDA, SQIVND (reference sequence). V was clipped by 3 bases and J by 0 bases; unmatched bases: 5. CDR3 length: 16 amino acids. CDR3 DNA sequence: TGTGCCAGTAGTATGGGACAGACTTATAGCAATCAGCCCCAGCATTTT. This sequence encodes CASSMGQTYSNQPQHF. The whole variable domain, filled in from reference TRBV19 and TRBJ1-5, reads DGGITQSPKYLFRKEGQNVTLSCEQNLNHDAMYWYRQDPGQGLRLIYYSQIVNDFQKGDIAEGYSVSREKKESFPLTVTSAQKNPTAFYLCASSMGQTYSNQPQHFGDGTRLSIL.

In DNA, the CDR3 is TGTGCCAGCAGTTACGTCTGGGACGCAACCTACGAGCAGTACTTC. It codes for CASSYVWDATYEQYF. The chain couples TRBV6-2 or TRBV6-3 to TRBJ2-7; D could derive from TRBD1 or TRBD2 (5 bases each). Germline-derived CDR1 and CDR2 are MNHEY and SVGEGT. Trimming stripped 2 bases from V and 2 bases from J, with 13 bases between. The length of the CDR3 is 15 residues.

This clone was seen only a few times. This chain links TRBV9 with TRBJ1-1; D gene unclear. V was pared by 0 bases and J by 1 base, with 4 bases between. This CDR3 spans 13 amino acids. The germline V gene encodes CDR1 SGDLS and CDR2 YYNGEE. CDR3 in amino acids: CASSVEPNTEAFF. CDR3 nucleotide sequence: TGTGCCAGCAGCGTAGAACCGAACACTGAAGCTTTCTTT. The variable domain in full, completed from reference TRBV9 and TRBJ1-1, reads DSGVTQTPKHLITATGQRVTLRCSPRSGDLSVYWYQQSLDQGLQFLIQYYNGEERAKGNILERFSAQQFPDLHSELNLSSLELGDSALYFCASSVEPNTEAFFGQGTRLTVV.

This clone was recorded many times. Other DNA sequences in the sample encode the same CDR3. The chain carries TRBV7-8 and TRBJ1-1; 10 bases are shared with TRBD1. CDR1 is SGHVS and CDR2 is FQNEAQ in the germline V gene. V was pared by 4 bases and J by 6 bases, with 2 bases of the junction left unmatched. This CDR3 is built from 13 residues. The CDR3 loop is CASSWGTGAEAFF. DNA for the CDR3: TGTGCCAGCAGCTGGGGGACAGGGGCTGAAGCTTTCTTT.

The chain couples TRBV14 to TRBJ1-2; D unclear. Germline V gene sequence: CDR1 SGHDN, CDR2 FVKESK. With 1 base removed from V and 1 base from J, the gap between germline ends came to 10 bases. CDR3 length equals 15 residues. Here the CDR3 reads CASSQAAGINYGYTF. CDR3 sequence (DNA): TGTGCCAGCAGCCAAGCCGCGGGGATTAACTATGGCTACACCTTC.

This clone appeared a single time. The CDR3 reads CASSFLEPSYEQYF. DNA for the CDR3: TGTGCCAGCAGTTTCCTAGAACCTTCCTACGAGCAGTACTTC. This chain joins TRBV27 and TRBJ2-7; D not certain. The germline V gene encodes CDR1 MNHEY and CDR2 SMNVEV (reference sequence). The CDR3 sequence is 14 residues long. V gave up 3 bases and J gave up 1 base, with 10 bases separating them.

This clone has only one observation. The chain is built from TRBV5-5 and TRBJ2-4; 8 bases fit TRBD1. The germline CDR1 and CDR2 sequences are SGHKS and YYEKEE (reference sequence). This CDR3 region has 15 residues. After removal of 7 bases from V and 3 bases from J, the junction contained 9 bases not matched to a gene. Here the CDR3 reads CASGPTGAVKNIQYF. The CDR3 bases are TGTGCCAGCGGGCCGACAGGGGCAGTCAAAAACATTCAGTACTTC.

This clone was observed a single time. V is TRBV2 and J is TRBJ1-4; 10 bases align to TRBD1. CDR1 is SNHLY and CDR2 is FYNNEI in the germline V gene. J gave up 3 bases and V 6 bases, and 4 bases lay outside the gene matches. This CDR3 region has 15 residues. CDR3 residues: CASRDRGLANEKLFF. The CDR3 DNA follows: TGTGCCAGCAGAGACAGGGGGCTGGCTAATGAAAAACTGTTTTTT.